This TCR beta chain is from a study of cytomegalovirus exposure and HLA in healthy donors. General study findings and limits: When the data were analyzed later, several of the most significant clusters appeared to be linked to common viral pathogens. A later analysis linked a missense DCLRE1C variant to TCR beta V- and J-gene trimming. Roughly uniform sequencing depth across donors was assumed, possibly incorrectly.

Despite likely unrecorded immune exposures, the donors were nominally healthy at the time of sampling. The CDR3 is made up of 16 amino acids. The germline CDR1 and CDR2 sequences are SGHRS and YFSETQ. Trimming removed 0 bases at V and 1 base at J, with 11 bases between. The PCR used 60 Vbeta and 13 Jbeta primers. TCRdb's copy holds only in-frame clones and misses some; the assay was immunoSEQ multiplex PCR. The sample lists 200,000 to 300,000 clones, roughly 81% seen once, with 1.5% to 2% in the top ten. Notes on this clone: Antigen: not known.

Sequencing used PBMCs. The chain is built from TRBV5-1 and TRBJ2-1; a possible D gene is TRBD2 (5 bases). This receptor was taken from a woman between 40 and 55 years old in good health and CMV-seropositive. The CDR3 loop reads CASSLGGLVSYNEQFF. CDR3 sequence (DNA): TGCGCCAGCAGCTTGGGCGGGTTAGTTTCCTACAATGAGCAGTTCTTC.